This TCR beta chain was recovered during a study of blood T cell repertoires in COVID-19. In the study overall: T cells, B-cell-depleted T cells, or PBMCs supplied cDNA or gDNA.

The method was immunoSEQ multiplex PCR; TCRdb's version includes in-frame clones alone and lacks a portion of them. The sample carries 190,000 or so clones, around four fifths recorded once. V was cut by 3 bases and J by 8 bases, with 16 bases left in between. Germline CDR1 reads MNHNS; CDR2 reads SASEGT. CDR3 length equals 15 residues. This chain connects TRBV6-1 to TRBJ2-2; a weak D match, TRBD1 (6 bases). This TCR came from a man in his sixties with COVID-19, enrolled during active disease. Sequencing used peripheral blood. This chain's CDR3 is CASSETRTARGELFF. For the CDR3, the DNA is TGTGCCAGCAGTGAGACTCGGACAGCCCGTGGGGAGCTGTTTTTT.